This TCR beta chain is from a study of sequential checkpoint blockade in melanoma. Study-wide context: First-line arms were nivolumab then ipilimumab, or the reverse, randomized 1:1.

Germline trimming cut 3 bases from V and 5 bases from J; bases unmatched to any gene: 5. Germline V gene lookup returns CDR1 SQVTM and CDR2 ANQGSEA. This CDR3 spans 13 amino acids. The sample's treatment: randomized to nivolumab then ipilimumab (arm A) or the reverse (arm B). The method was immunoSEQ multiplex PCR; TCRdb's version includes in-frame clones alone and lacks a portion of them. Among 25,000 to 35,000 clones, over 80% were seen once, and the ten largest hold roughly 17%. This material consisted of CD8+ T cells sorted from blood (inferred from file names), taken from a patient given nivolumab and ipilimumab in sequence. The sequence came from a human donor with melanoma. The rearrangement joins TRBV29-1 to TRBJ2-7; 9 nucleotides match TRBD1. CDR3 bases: TGCAGCGTTGAGGAGGACAGGGGTAACGAGCAGTACTTC. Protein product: CSVEEDRGNEQYF.